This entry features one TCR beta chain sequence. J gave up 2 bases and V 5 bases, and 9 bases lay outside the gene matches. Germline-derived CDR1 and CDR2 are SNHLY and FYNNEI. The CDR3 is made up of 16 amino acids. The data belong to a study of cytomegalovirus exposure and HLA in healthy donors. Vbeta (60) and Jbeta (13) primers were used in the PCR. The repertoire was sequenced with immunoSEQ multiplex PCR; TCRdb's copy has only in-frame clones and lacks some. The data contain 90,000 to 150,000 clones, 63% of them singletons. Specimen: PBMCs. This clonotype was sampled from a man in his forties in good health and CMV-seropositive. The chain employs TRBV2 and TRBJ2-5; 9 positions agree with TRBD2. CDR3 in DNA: TGTGCCAGCAGTCCTAGCGGGGCGGTCCTTCAAGAGACCCAGTACTTC. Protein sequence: CASSPSGAVLQETQYF.